This TCR beta chain was recovered during a study of cytomegalovirus exposure and HLA in healthy donors. Study information: In a later analysis, the 90 to 150 validation repertoires were reported to have used the same platform as the 650 to 800 first-cohort repertoires.

V was pared by 6 bases and J by 2 bases, with 14 bases between. From germline, CDR1 is SNHLY and CDR2 FYNNEI. CDR3 length: 14 residues. Assay: immunoSEQ multiplex PCR; the TCRdb copy retains only in-frame clones and omits some. The sample records 120,000 or so clones, roughly nine tenths being singletons. The chain couples TRBV2 to TRBJ2-7; possibly TRBD1 for D (6 bases). The sample consisted of PBMCs. This clonotype originated in a young man in good health and CMV-seropositive. DNA of the CDR3: TGTGCCAGCAGGCAGCCGGGACAAACCTACGAGCAGTACTTC. It is translated as CASRQPGQTYEQYF.